These 21 T cell receptor beta chains originate from one sample sequenced in a study of blood T cell repertoires in COVID-19 (TCRdb year 2020). Library prep was done by the immunoSEQ multiplex PCR assay. TCRdb took over this immuneACCESS table, retaining in-frame rearrangements with V and J assigned. Such tables are incomplete; in checked studies, under half of the missing clones stem from an unresolved V gene, and the remainder is unexplained. Within this sample are 100,000 or so clones, with around nine tenths of them counted one time only. The ten most abundant clones make up 2.5% to 3.5% of the sample. The sample taken for sequencing was peripheral blood. These receptors were taken from a middle-aged man with active or convalescent COVID-19.

The chain joins TRBV10-1 to TRBJ2-1; TRBD2 aligns across 8 bases. V lost 4 bases and J lost 7; bases outside the gene matches: 15. Germline CDR1 and CDR2: WNHNN and SYGVQD (reference sequence). The CDR3 runs 17 residues. The CDR3, as DNA: TGCGCCAGCAGTGCGGGATTAAACGGGGGGGGGCCGAATGAGCAGTTCTTC. Its translation: CASSAGLNGGGPNEQFF.

This rearrangement joins TRBV1 to TRBJ2-1; TRBD2, the table's D call, lacks a check against the DNA. TRBV1 is tagged as a pseudogene. CDR3 length: 16 amino acids. The CDR3 loop is CTSSQSTGGGADEQFF. CDR3 bases: TGCACCAGCAGCCAATCAACTGGCGGGGGGGCCGATGAGCAGTTCTTC.

This chain joins TRBV19 and TRBJ1-2; TRBD1 matches at 7 bases. The junction had 9 bases not matched to a gene; V was cut back by 8 bases and J by 6 bases. This CDR3 contains 13 residues. Germline assignment: CDR1 LNHDA and CDR2 SQIVND (reference sequence). The CDR3 loop is CASWDSQFNGYTF. Written as DNA, the CDR3 is TGTGCCAGTTGGGACAGTCAGTTCAATGGCTACACCTTC.

This chain's CDR3 is CASRPSNRGLNTEAFF. Written as DNA, the CDR3 is TGTGCCAGCAGACCATCAAACAGGGGACTTAACACTGAAGCTTTCTTT. The chain is built from TRBV27 and TRBJ1-1; 7 bases are a match to TRBD1. This CDR3 spans 16 amino acids. V gave up 6 bases and J gave up 2 bases; unmatched junction bases: 12. Germline V CDR1 and CDR2: MNHEY, SMNVEV (reference sequence).

This chain uses TRBV27 with TRBJ2-3, with 9 bases fitting TRBD2. The CDR3 spans 15 residues. The trim removed 5 bases at V and 0 bases at J, leaving 3 bases unmatched. Germline CDR1 reads MNHEY; CDR2 reads SMNVEV (reference sequence). The CDR3 is CASSSGGISTDTQYF. CDR3 bases: TGTGCCAGCAGTAGCGGGGGGATTAGCACAGATACGCAGTATTTT.

The chain couples TRBV10-2 to TRBJ2-5, with TRBD1 identical over 7 bases. V lost 3 bases to trimming and J lost 3 bases; unmatched junction nucleotides: 1. The CDR3 has 13 amino acids. In germline, CDR1 is WSHSY, CDR2 SAAADI. This CDR3 is CASSDDREETQYF. The DNA for the CDR3 is TGCGCCAGCAGTGATGACAGGGAAGAGACCCAGTACTTC.

V and J are TRBV6-5 and TRBJ2-2; maybe TRBD1 (6 bases). The germline gives CDR1 MNHEY, CDR2 SVGAGI. V lost 6 bases and J lost 5, with 13 bases in between. CDR3 length: 14 residues. The CDR3 bases are TGTGCCAGCAGACGGGACATGGCTACCGGGGAGCTGTTTTTT. Its translation is CASRRDMATGELFF.

The chain couples TRBV7-6 to TRBJ1-1; D perhaps matches TRBD1 (6 bases). Trimming cost V 4 bases and J 7 bases, with 19 bases left between them. CDR1 SGHVS and CDR2 FNYEAQ come from the germline V gene. CDR3 length equals 15 residues. Here the CDR3 DNA reads TGTGCCAGCAGCTCAAGGGGGGGGGCGAACGGTGAAGCTTTCTTT. Translation gives CASSSRGGANGEAFF.

This chain links TRBV6-5 with TRBJ1-2, with D uncertain. Trimming removed 6 bases at V and 1 base at J, with 3 bases between. Germline V gene lookup returns CDR1 MNHEY and CDR2 SVGAGI. This CDR3 has 11 residues. The CDR3 bases are TGTGCCAGCAGCCATAACTATGGCTACACCTTC. Protein: CASSHNYGYTF.

The rearrangement joins TRBV10-3 to TRBJ2-7; the match to TRBD1 covers 9 bases. This CDR3 is built from 13 residues. Trimming took 6 bases from V and 7 from J; bases not matched to a gene: 7. Germline CDR1 reads ENHRY; CDR2 reads SYGVKD. CDR3 nucleotides: TGTGCCATCAGGGGGACAGGGCCCCTAGAGCAGTACTTC. Protein product: CAIRGTGPLEQYF.

The rearrangement links TRBV4-3 to TRBJ2-5; the D is unclear. V was trimmed by 1 base and J by 1 base, leaving 7 bases between them. This CDR3 has 14 amino acids. CDR1 is LGHNA and CDR2 is YSLEER in the germline V gene. CDR3 DNA sequence: TGCGCCAGCAGCCAAGGGCAGGCCCAAGAGACCCAGTACTTC. Amino acids: CASSQGQAQETQYF.

The gene calls are TRBV27 and TRBJ2-3, with 10 bases that match TRBD2. The CDR3 is made up of 15 amino acids. Germline CDR1 is MNHEY and CDR2 is SMNVEV (reference sequence). V lost 4 bases, J lost 4 bases, and 5 bases stayed unmatched. In DNA, the CDR3 is TGTGCCAGCAGTTCCCCGAGCGGGGGGGCAGATACGCAGTATTTT. Amino acids: CASSSPSGGADTQYF.

The chain combines TRBV11-2 with TRBJ1-2, with a tentative D call TRBD1 (5 bases). The CDR3 covers 14 residues. Germline V CDR1 and CDR2: SGHAT, FQNNGV. V shed 5 bases and J shed 4 bases, with 14 bases lying between them. DNA for the CDR3: TGTGCCAGCAGCGCGTCAGGGTTACCCTATGGCTACACCTTC. Its translation is CASSASGLPYGYTF.

V and J are TRBV21-1 and TRBJ2-2; the table's TRBD1 call for D was not verified on the DNA. TRBV21-1 counts as a pseudogene. This CDR3 has 15 residues. The CDR3 DNA is TGTGCCAGCATCCCCCCCACAGTTAACACCGGGGAGCTGTTTTTT. This gives the protein CASIPPTVNTGELFF.

The V call is TRBV2, the J call TRBJ1-4; D perhaps matches TRBD1 (5 bases). V lost 4 bases to trimming and J lost 6 bases, with 9 bases between them. The germline V gene encodes CDR1 SNHLY and CDR2 FYNNEI. This CDR3 has 13 residues. CDR3 region: CASSGGGYEKLFF. CDR3 nucleotides: TGTGCCAGCAGTGGGGGCGGCTATGAAAAACTGTTTTTT.

The genes are TRBV7-9 and TRBJ2-5; 8 bases agree with TRBD2. The germline V gene encodes CDR1 SEHNR and CDR2 FQNEAQ (reference sequence). There are 15 residues in the CDR3. V shed 6 bases, J shed 5 bases, and the junction held 11 bases outside the gene matches. The CDR3 DNA reads TGTGCCAGCAGGCAGACCGGGACTAGTAGGGAGACCCAGTACTTC. It translates to CASRQTGTSRETQYF.

The chain couples TRBV5-4 to TRBJ2-5; D is perhaps TRBD2 (6 bases). Germline-derived CDR1 and CDR2 are SGHNT and YYREEE (reference sequence). This CDR3 comprises 14 residues. V dropped 6 bases and J dropped 5 bases, with 17 bases sitting between them. CDR3 DNA: TGTGCCAGCAACCCCGGAGGGGAATGGGAGACCCAGTACTTC. Its protein product is CASNPGGEWETQYF.

This chain joins TRBV21-1 and TRBJ1-5; TRBD1 is the table's D call and was not checked against the DNA. TRBV21-1 is a listed pseudogene. This CDR3 has 16 amino acids. This CDR3 is CASSKVGRGLDQPQHF. The CDR3 nucleotides read TGTGCCAGCAGCAAAGTCGGCAGGGGTTTGGATCAGCCCCAGCATTTT.

V and J are TRBV3-1 (or the pseudogene TRBV3-2) and TRBJ2-1; a weak D match, TRBD1 (5 bases). The CDR3 contains 14 residues. V lost 0 bases, J lost 8 bases, and 11 bases lay in between. The germline V gene encodes CDR1 LGHDT and CDR2 YNNKEL (reference sequence). This chain's CDR3 is CASSQELQGHEQFF. The CDR3 DNA follows: TGTGCCAGCAGCCAAGAGCTCCAGGGCCATGAGCAGTTCTTC.

This sequence joins TRBV7-2 and TRBJ1-5; 9 bases fit TRBD1. The CDR3 length is 14 residues. The junction had 3 bases not matched to a gene; V was cut back by 5 bases and J by 4 bases. Germline lookup yields CDR1 SGHTA and CDR2 FQGNSA. CDR3 sequence: CASSHGQGNQPQHF. The CDR3 DNA is TGTGCCAGCAGCCACGGACAGGGGAATCAGCCCCAGCATTTT. Supplemented by reference TRBV7-2 and TRBJ1-5, the full variable domain reads GAGVSQSPSNKVTEKGKDVELRCDPISGHTALYWYRQSLGQGLEFLIYFQGNSAPDKSGLPSDRFSAERTGGSVSTLTIQRTQQEDSAVYLCASSHGQGNQPQHFGDGTRLSIL.

The chain links TRBV28 to TRBJ1-3; no firm D call. From germline, CDR1 is MDHEN and CDR2 SYDVKM. CDR3 size: 15 residues. The germline V and J ends were trimmed by 5 bases and 0 bases, with 11 bases remaining between them. The CDR3 sequence is CASSDYKASGNTIYF. As DNA, the CDR3 is TGTGCCAGCAGTGACTACAAGGCCTCTGGAAACACCATATATTTT.